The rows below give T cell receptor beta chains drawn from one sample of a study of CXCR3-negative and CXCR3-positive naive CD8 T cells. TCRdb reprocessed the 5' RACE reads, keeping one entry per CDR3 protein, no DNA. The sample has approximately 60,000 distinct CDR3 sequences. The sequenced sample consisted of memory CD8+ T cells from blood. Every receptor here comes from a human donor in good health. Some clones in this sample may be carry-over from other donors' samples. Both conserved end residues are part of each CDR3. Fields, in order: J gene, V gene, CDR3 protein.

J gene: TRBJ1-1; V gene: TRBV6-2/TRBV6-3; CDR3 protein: CASSYSALNTEAFF
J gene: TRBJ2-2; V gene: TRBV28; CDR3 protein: CASSLLTGLAGGAGELFF
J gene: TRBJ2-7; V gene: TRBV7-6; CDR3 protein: CASSPRAGQGNYEQYF
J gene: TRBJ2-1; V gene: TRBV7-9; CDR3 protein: CASSPAGVGYNEQFF
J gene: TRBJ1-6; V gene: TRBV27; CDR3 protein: CASSLSGTRYNSPLHF
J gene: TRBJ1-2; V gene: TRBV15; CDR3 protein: CATSGPYGYTF
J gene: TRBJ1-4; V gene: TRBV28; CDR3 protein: CASTDRGNEKLFF
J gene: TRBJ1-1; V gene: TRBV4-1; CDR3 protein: CASSQGLGPEAFF
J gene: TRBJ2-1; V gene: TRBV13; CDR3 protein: CASSLGRGSISYNEQFF
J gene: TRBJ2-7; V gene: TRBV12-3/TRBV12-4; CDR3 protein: CASGTSDSPTPYEQYF
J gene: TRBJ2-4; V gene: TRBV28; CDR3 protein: CASDRGDIQYF
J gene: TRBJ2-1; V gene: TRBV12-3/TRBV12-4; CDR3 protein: CASSFWLASNEQFF
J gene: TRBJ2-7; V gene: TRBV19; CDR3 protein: CASSIVGDLSYEQYF
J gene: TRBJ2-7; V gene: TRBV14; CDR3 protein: CASSQVGSLKDEQYF
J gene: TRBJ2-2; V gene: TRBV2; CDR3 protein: CASNLGVFPGELFF
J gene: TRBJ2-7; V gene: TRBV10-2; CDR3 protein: CASSEGNEQYF
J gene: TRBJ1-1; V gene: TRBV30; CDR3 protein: CAWSRVTEAFF
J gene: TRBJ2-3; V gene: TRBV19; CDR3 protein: CASRLGDTQYF
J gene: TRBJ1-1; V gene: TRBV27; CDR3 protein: CASSPFGQGRFGEAFF
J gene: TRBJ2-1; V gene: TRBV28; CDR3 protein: CASSWDLAGVYNEQFF
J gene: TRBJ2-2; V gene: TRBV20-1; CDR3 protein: CSARSPTSGDTGELFF
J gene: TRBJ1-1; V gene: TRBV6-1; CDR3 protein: CASSERATVSEAFF
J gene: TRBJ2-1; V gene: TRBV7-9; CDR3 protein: CASRWDREGEQFF
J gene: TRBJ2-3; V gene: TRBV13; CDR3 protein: CASSLGRLTDTQYF
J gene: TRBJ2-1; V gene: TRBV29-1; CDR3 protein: CSVVQTSSYNEQFF
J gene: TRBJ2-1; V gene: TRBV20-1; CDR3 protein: CSASPTSQEFYNEQFF
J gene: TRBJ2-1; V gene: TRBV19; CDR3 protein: CASSPTSGSWDEQFF
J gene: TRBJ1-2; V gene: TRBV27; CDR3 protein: CASSGWDSNTYGYTF
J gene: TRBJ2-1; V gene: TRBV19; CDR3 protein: CASTSDPYNEQFF
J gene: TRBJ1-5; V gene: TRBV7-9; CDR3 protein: CASSLDAGTQHF
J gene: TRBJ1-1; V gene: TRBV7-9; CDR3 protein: CASSDRDREGTEAFF
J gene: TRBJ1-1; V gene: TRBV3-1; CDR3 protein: CASSSQVGVDTEAFF
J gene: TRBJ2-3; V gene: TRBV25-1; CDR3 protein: CASSEGLAGGSLGSTDTQYF